Below are 22 T cell receptor beta chains sequenced from a single sample in a study of molecular identifiers for immune sequencing clone quantification (dated by TCRdb to the late 2010s). Library prep was done by PCR. Sequencing was performed on a NextSeq 500. TCRdb itself trimmed the public reads at Q25 with fastp, ran MiXCR and retained productive beta chains. Rows matching on CDR3 protein sequence are summarized as one entry with the most common DNA and genes. Across this sample there are about 510,000 distinct CDR3 sequences, with about 26% seen only once. The top ten clones comprise 0.76% of the sample. The sequenced sample consisted of naive CD8+ T cells from blood, with Jurkat cell RNA spiked in. What this sample's cell subset or site label stands for: FACS-sorted CD8+CD4-CCR7+CD45RA+ naive T cells. These receptors all come from a human donor in good health. Some libraries in this study had Jurkat cell RNA spiked in.

The chain carries TRBV7-9 and TRBJ2-7; 11 bases map to TRBD1. Germline V gene data show CDR1 as SEHNR and CDR2 as FQNEAQ (reference sequence). V was pared by 5 bases and J by 2 bases, with 8 bases of the junction left unmatched. CDR3 size: 16 residues. In nucleotides, the CDR3 is TGTGCCAGCAGCGAGGGACAGGGGGTAATCCCCTACGAGCAGTACTTC. Protein sequence: CASSEGQGVIPYEQYF.

This clonotype occurred a few times. The genes are TRBV7-2 and TRBJ2-1; possibly TRBD1 for D (6 bases). The V gene lost 6 bases and the J gene lost 0 bases, with 12 bases spanning the gap. This CDR3 spans 15 amino acids. The germline V gene has CDR1 SGHTA and CDR2 FQGNSA. The CDR3 DNA sequence: TGTGCCAGCAGATACGACAGGAGCTCCTACAATGAGCAGTTCTTC. Translation gives CASRYDRSSYNEQFF.

This clonotype has only one observation. The CDR3 nucleotides are TGTGCCAGCAATTCCATGGATAGCAATCAGCCCCAGCATTTT. Amino acids: CASNSMDSNQPQHF. The rearrangement joins TRBV6-5 to TRBJ1-5; D not certain. CDR3 length equals 14 residues. Germline V lookup: CDR1 MNHEY, CDR2 SVGAGI. The ends were cut back, 7 bases at V and 0 bases at J, with 10 bases in the middle.

This clonotype was detected only a few times. The gene calls are TRBV9 and TRBJ2-3, with D perhaps matching TRBD1 (6 bases). The CDR3 length is 16 residues. Germline CDR1 SGDLS, CDR2 YYNGEE. V was cut by 6 bases and J by 0 bases, with 17 bases left in between. The CDR3 here is CASTPGAFASTDTQYF. In nucleotides, the CDR3 is TGTGCCAGCACCCCAGGGGCATTTGCTAGCACAGATACGCAGTATTTT. The full variable domain, completed using reference TRBV9 and TRBJ2-3, is DSGVTQTPKHLITATGQRVTLRCSPRSGDLSVYWYQQSLDQGLQFLIQYYNGEERAKGNILERFSAQQFPDLHSELNLSSLELGDSALYFCASTPGAFASTDTQYFGPGTRLTVL.

V gene TRBV27 combines with J gene TRBJ1-1; D is ambiguous. Trimming took off 7 bases at V and 1 base at J, with 10 bases between the two ends. Looked up from germline, CDR1 is MNHEY and CDR2 is SMNVEV (reference sequence). The CDR3 runs 13 residues. The chain's CDR3 is CASKERENTEAFF. CDR3 coding DNA: TGTGCCAGCAAAGAGAGGGAGAACACTGAAGCTTTCTTT.

A few counts support this clonotype. The genes are TRBV4-3 and TRBJ2-3, with a possible D match to TRBD2 (6 bases). This CDR3 is built from 14 residues. V was trimmed by 0 bases and J by 4 bases, leaving 8 bases between them. The germline CDR1 and CDR2 sequences are LGHNA and YSLEER. CDR3 nucleotide sequence: TGCGCCAGCAGCCAAGACGGGAGCGCAGATACGCAGTATTTT. Its protein product is CASSQDGSADTQYF.

J is TRBJ2-7 and V is TRBV20-1, with D possibly called TRBD1 or TRBD2 (5 bases each). The CDR3 loop spans 16 amino acids. Trimming cost V 3 bases and J 1 base, with 19 bases left between them. The germline CDR1 and CDR2 sequences are DFQATT and SNEGSKA (reference sequence). The CDR3 DNA reads TGCAGTGCTAGGGGGGTAGGAGCTGACAGATCCTACGAGCAGTACTTC. This encodes CSARGVGADRSYEQYF.

This clonotype was seen more than once but under ten times. This chain connects TRBV30 to TRBJ1-2, with D possibly being TRBD1 (6 bases). This CDR3 region has 13 residues. Trimming left V 4 bases short and J 8 bases short, with 17 bases between. The germline V gene encodes CDR1 GTSNPN and CDR2 SVGIG (reference sequence). CDR3 coding DNA: TGTGCCTGGAATGTATCAGGGGTAGAAGGCTACACCTTC. Protein product: CAWNVSGVEGYTF.

In this sample, this clonotype turned up many times. This rearrangement joins TRBV30 to TRBJ2-3; D is perhaps TRBD2 (5 bases). The CDR3 sequence is 14 residues long. V was clipped by 1 base and J by 2 bases, with 10 bases between them. CDR1 is GTSNPN, CDR2 SVGIG, per germline (reference sequence). This chain's CDR3 is CAWSASSDTDTQYF. The CDR3 region has the DNA TGTGCCTGGAGTGCTAGCTCTGACACAGATACGCAGTATTTT.

The V and J genes are TRBV20-1 and TRBJ1-5; perhaps TRBD1 as D (5 bases). This CDR3 has 15 amino acids. Germline assignment: CDR1 DFQATT and CDR2 SNEGSKA (reference sequence). Trimming stripped 7 bases from V and 5 bases from J, with 21 bases between. CDR3 loop: CSGYAGTNTDQPQHF. DNA for the CDR3: TGCAGTGGATACGCCGGGACTAACACCGATCAGCCCCAGCATTTT.

Turning to this clonotype: One end of the junction fails to match germline, which may point to a read error. The rearrangement uses TRBV4-1 and TRBJ2-5; 8 bases fit TRBD1. Germline V gives CDR1 MGHRA, CDR2 YSYEKL. This CDR3 is 16 amino acids long. The CDR3 protein is CARSQLRTGIEETQYF. The CDR3 DNA sequence: TGCGCCCGCAGCCAACTCCGGACAGGGATTGAAGAGACCCAGTACTTC.

In this sample, this clonotype turned up a few times. The rearrangement uses TRBV7-9 and TRBJ2-1; 8 bases are a match to TRBD2. Per the germline V gene, CDR1 is SEHNR and CDR2 is FQNEAQ (reference sequence). The CDR3 is 17 amino acids. Trimming cost V 5 bases and J 5 bases; bases outside gene matches: 14. CDR3 DNA sequence: TGTGCCAGCAGCGCTGCGTTCAGGCGGGGGGAAAACAATGAGCAGTTCTTC. Encoded protein: CASSAAFRRGENNEQFF.

The J gene is TRBJ1-2, the V gene TRBV5-1, with D unclear. The germline V gene encodes CDR1 SGHRS and CDR2 YFSETQ. Trimming took off 4 bases at V and 6 bases at J, with 19 bases between the two ends. The CDR3 contains 15 residues. The DNA of the CDR3 is TGCGCCAGCAGCCCAGAATCACTACCAATCGATGGCTACACCTTC. Amino acid sequence: CASSPESLPIDGYTF.

V usage is TRBV23-1 and J usage is TRBJ2-7, with D possibly matching TRBD2 (6 bases). TRBV23-1 carries the ORF label, with uncertain function. V lost 1 base, J lost 0 bases, and 13 bases lay in between. This CDR3 contains 16 residues. The CDR3 bases are TGCGCCAGCAGTCAATATTGGGGGGTCAGCTCCTACGAGCAGTACTTC. Translating it yields CASSQYWGVSSYEQYF.

As concerns this clonotype: This CDR3 is missing its conserved last phenylalanine or tryptophan, likely due to a read error. For the CDR3, the DNA is TGTGCCAGCAGTTACTCGGACAGGGCGTACACAGATACGCAGTATTTA. As protein: CASSYSDRAYTDTQYL. The chain uses TRBV6-6 and TRBJ2-3; TRBD1 aligns across 8 bases. The germline V gene has CDR1 MNHNY and CDR2 SVGAGI (reference sequence). The ends lost 0 bases at V and 2 bases at J; junction bases unmatched: 4. The CDR3 runs to 16 residues.

For this clonotype: Just one base apart from a much larger clone, this may be a read error. The V gene is TRBV20-1, the J gene TRBJ2-3; D perhaps matches TRBD1 (6 bases). The CDR3 totals 15 residues. CDR1 and CDR2 from the germline V gene are DFQATT and SNEGSKA (reference sequence). CDR3 in amino acids: CSAPKAQGRTDTQCF. DNA of the CDR3: TGCAGTGCTCCCAAGGCACAGGGACGCACAGATACGCAGTGTTTT.

The CDR3 nucleotides read TGCGCCAGCAGCCAAGAAGGACTAGCGGGCACCTCAAATACGCAGTATTTT. It codes for CASSQEGLAGTSNTQYF. The gene calls are TRBV4-1 and TRBJ2-3; 11 bases map to TRBD2. This CDR3 comprises 17 residues. V gave up 0 bases and J gave up 7 bases; unmatched junction bases: 9. Germline loops: CDR1 MGHRA, CDR2 YSYEKL.

This clonotype has more than one count but fewer than ten. The V and J genes are TRBV5-1 and TRBJ2-3, with D perhaps given as TRBD1 or TRBD2 (6 bases each). V gave up 4 bases and J gave up 2 bases, with 20 bases separating them. CDR3 length: 17 residues. Germline V gene sequence: CDR1 SGHRS, CDR2 YFSETQ. Written as DNA, the CDR3 is TGCGCCAGCAGCCTGACCCCGGGGGCGCGTATCACAGATACGCAGTATTTT. Translation gives CASSLTPGARITDTQYF.

This clonotype was detected many times. The CDR3 DNA reads as TGTGCCAGCAGCTTGAGCACTCCCTCCTACAATGAGCAGTTCTTC. This sequence encodes CASSLSTPSYNEQFF. The chain joins TRBV5-5 to TRBJ2-1; no firm D call. The CDR3 totals 15 residues. With 1 base removed from V and 0 bases from J, the gap between germline ends came to 8 bases. CDR1 is SGHKS and CDR2 is YYEKEE in the germline V gene (reference sequence). Looking up the rest from reference TRBV5-5 and TRBJ2-1 gives the full variable domain: DAGVTQSPTHLIKTRGQQVTLRCSPISGHKSVSWYQQVLGQGPQFIFQYYEKEERGRGNFPDRFSARQFPNYSSELNVNALLLGDSALYLCASSLSTPSYNEQFFGPGTRLTVL.

In this sample, this clonotype turned up a few times. The rearrangement joins TRBV12-3 or TRBV12-4 to TRBJ1-4; 8 positions match TRBD1. V dropped 3 bases and J dropped 7; count of bases not matched to a gene: 4. This CDR3 spans 14 amino acids. CDR3 DNA sequence: TGTGCCAGCAGTTTCCAGGGGGCTAGTGAAAAACTGTTTTTT. It codes for CASSFQGASEKLFF.

There are a few counts of this clonotype. The chain combines TRBV2 with TRBJ2-3; 16 bases are a match to TRBD2. J was trimmed by 5 bases and V by 5 bases; bases with no gene match: 7. Looked up from germline, CDR1 is SNHLY and CDR2 is FYNNEI. The CDR3 loop spans 17 amino acids. CDR3 sequence reads: CASSPGTSGRAGDTQYF. As DNA, the CDR3 is TGTGCCAGCAGTCCCGGGACTAGCGGGAGGGCCGGAGATACGCAGTATTTT.

Regarding this clonotype: Germline is not matched at one junction end, which may reflect a read error. The chain uses TRBV2 and TRBJ1-5, with 9 bases lining up with TRBD1. This CDR3 is built from 15 residues. Germline V lookup: CDR1 SNHLY, CDR2 FYNNEI. CDR3 sequence: CASSDGTGSNQPHHF. CDR3 DNA: TGTGCCAGCAGTGATGGGACAGGGAGCAATCAGCCCCACCATTTT.